This T cell receptor (beta chain) emerged from a study of T cell responses to AZD1222 COVID-19 vaccine. Study findings and constraints: Possibly, clonal diversity was underestimated; donors were largely white British and included more females.

Details on this clone: Its target is unknown.

TCRdb's table, derived via immunoSEQ multiplex PCR, lists solely in-frame clones and lacks some. Altogether around 160,000 clones are present, almost 90% being singletons, with the ten largest covering over 4.5%. V lost 4 bases and J lost 8; bases outside the gene matches: 13. The CDR3 runs 16 residues. Germline V gene lookup returns CDR1 SNHLY and CDR2 FYNNEI. The sample consisted of peripheral blood, taken on day 0 of AZD1222 vaccination. This receptor was identified in an adult in good health. The chain recombines TRBV2 with TRBJ2-1; TRBD2 matches at 8 bases. CDR3 nucleotide sequence: TGTGCCAGCAGTGCCGGGACTAGTTCGGTAGTCGATGAGCAGTTCTTC. Translation gives CASSAGTSSVVDEQFF.